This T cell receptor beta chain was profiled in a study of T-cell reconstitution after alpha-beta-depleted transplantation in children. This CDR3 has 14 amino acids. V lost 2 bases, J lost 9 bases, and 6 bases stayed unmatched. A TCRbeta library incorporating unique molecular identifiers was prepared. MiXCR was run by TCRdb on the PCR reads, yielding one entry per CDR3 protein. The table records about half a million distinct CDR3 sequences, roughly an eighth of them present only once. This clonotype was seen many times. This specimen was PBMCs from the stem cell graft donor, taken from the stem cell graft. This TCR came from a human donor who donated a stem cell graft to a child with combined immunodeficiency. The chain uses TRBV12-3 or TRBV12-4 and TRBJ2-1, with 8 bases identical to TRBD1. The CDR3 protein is CASSLQGAAVEQFF. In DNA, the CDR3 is TGTGCCAGCAGTTTACAGGGGGCGGCGGTTGAGCAGTTCTTC.